The 20 T cell receptor beta chains below were found in one sample sequenced in a study of OX40 agonist ivuxolimab in advanced cancers. Here immunoSEQ multiplex PCR was the method, and the copy in TCRdb shows in-frame clones only, minus some. The sample includes tens of thousands of clones, 90% to 95% of them seen just once. The sequencing here drew on CD4+ or CD8+ T cells sorted from blood, taken in a trial of the OX40 agonist ivuxolimab. These receptors all stem from an adult with an advanced solid tumor such as melanoma, head and neck, liver or kidney cancer.

The CDR3 protein is CASSTWTGSEAFF. The CDR3 DNA sequence: TGTGCCAGCAGTACATGGACAGGGTCTGAAGCTTTCTTT. The chain is built from TRBV27 and TRBJ1-1; 8 bases agree with TRBD1. The ends lost 5 bases at V and 6 bases at J; junction bases unmatched: 5. Germline V gives CDR1 MNHEY, CDR2 SMNVEV (reference sequence). There are 13 residues in the CDR3.

The chain recombines TRBV6-6 with TRBJ1-1; 9 nucleotides align to TRBD1. CDR1 MNHNY and CDR2 SVGAGI come from the germline V gene (reference sequence). V trimming: 5 bases; J trimming: 8 bases; junction bases outside the gene matches: 3. The CDR3 contains 12 residues. This chain's CDR3 is CASSRTGVEAFF. The CDR3 DNA is TGTGCCAGCAGTCGGACAGGGGTAGAAGCTTTCTTT.

The chain links TRBV6-5 to TRBJ2-7, with D possibly matching TRBD2 (6 bases). Germline CDR1 is MNHEY and CDR2 is SVGAGI. Trimming took 2 bases from V and 4 from J, leaving 12 bases between them. The CDR3 length is 14 residues. CDR3 in DNA: TGTGCCAGCAGTTACGCGGAGGGCGGATACGAGCAGTACTTC. Protein: CASSYAEGGYEQYF.

The chain links TRBV25-1 to TRBJ1-1; TRBD1 matches at 9 bases. The CDR3 is made up of 17 amino acids. V lost 2 bases, J lost 1 base, and 8 bases stayed unmatched. CDR1 and CDR2 from the germline V gene are MGHDK and SYGVNS. In DNA, the CDR3 is TGTGCCAGCAGTGAAGCCTGGCCGGGACAGGGGAACACTGAAGCTTTCTTT. This gives the protein CASSEAWPGQGNTEAFF.

The chain links TRBV14 to TRBJ1-1; the D gene is possibly TRBD1 (5 bases). Trimming removed 0 bases at V and 0 bases at J, with 8 bases between. The germline CDR1 and CDR2 sequences are SGHDN and FVKESK. The CDR3 spans 15 residues. The CDR3 region is CASSQDRDLNTEAFF. The CDR3, as DNA: TGTGCCAGCAGCCAAGATCGGGACTTGAACACTGAAGCTTTCTTT.

The CDR3 loop reads CASSVVQGTEAFF. The DNA of the CDR3 is TGTGCCAGCAGCGTAGTACAGGGGACTGAAGCTTTCTTT. V usage is TRBV9 and J usage is TRBJ1-1, with TRBD1 identical over 7 bases. This CDR3 contains 13 residues. Germline CDR1 SGDLS, CDR2 YYNGEE. J was trimmed by 5 bases and V by 0 bases; bases with no gene match: 1.

V gene TRBV5-4 combines with J gene TRBJ2-1, with 9 nucleotides matching TRBD1. CDR1 and CDR2 from the germline V gene are SGHNT and YYREEE (reference sequence). There are 13 residues in the CDR3. V was pared by 6 bases and J by 10 bases, with 8 bases of the junction left unmatched. The chain's CDR3 is CASTLQGAREQFF. In DNA, the CDR3 is TGTGCCAGCACACTACAGGGGGCGCGAGAGCAGTTCTTC.

J is TRBJ2-4 and V is TRBV12-5; TRBD2 matches at 8 bases. The CDR3 totals 16 residues. The V segment lost 9 bases and the J segment 3 bases; nucleotides outside the gene matches: 13. Per germline, CDR1 LGHNT and CDR2 FRNRAP. This CDR3 reads CASGISGGTDKNIQYF. The CDR3 DNA reads as TGTGCTAGCGGAATCTCGGGGGGGACTGACAAAAACATTCAGTACTTC.

This clone was observed a single time. The rearrangement uses TRBV2 and TRBJ1-5; D possibly corresponds to TRBD1 (5 bases). Germline V CDR1 and CDR2: SNHLY, FYNNEI. V was clipped by 2 bases and J by 2 bases, with 10 bases between them. The CDR3 spans 15 residues. The CDR3 loop reads CASSEWGGGNQPQHF. The CDR3 DNA is TGTGCCAGCAGTGAATGGGGGGGAGGCAATCAGCCCCAGCATTTT.

This clone was counted a single time. At one end the junction does not follow the germline gene, possibly because of a read error. This same CDR3 is encoded by further DNA sequences in the sample. J is TRBJ1-2 and V is TRBV10-3; TRBD1 matches at 8 bases. Germline V CDR1 and CDR2: ENHRY, SYGVKD. The CDR3 has 14 amino acids. CDR3 region: CAISEAGGAGGYTF. The CDR3 DNA is TGTGCTATCAGTGAGGCAGGGGGCGCGGGTGGCTACACCTTC.

J is TRBJ2-1 and V is TRBV4-3, with TRBD1 as a possible D gene (5 bases). The CDR3 runs to 15 residues. V lost 1 base to trimming and J lost 2 bases, with 9 bases between them. CDR1 is LGHNA, CDR2 YSLEER, per germline. CDR3 residues: CASSQGPGPYNEQFF. The CDR3 DNA reads TGCGCCAGCAGCCAAGGTCCAGGGCCCTACAATGAGCAGTTCTTC.

V is TRBV25-1 and J is TRBJ1-1, with D unclear. The V gene lost 10 bases and the J gene lost 3 bases, with 15 bases spanning the gap. The CDR3 is 13 residues long. Germline V gene sequence: CDR1 MGHDK, CDR2 SYGVNS. CDR3 sequence reads: CATPPGVDTEAFF. The CDR3 region has the DNA TGTGCCACCCCCCCGGGAGTGGACACTGAAGCTTTCTTT.

This chain connects TRBV4-1 to TRBJ2-7; a weak D match, TRBD1 (6 bases). The germline V gene encodes CDR1 MGHRA and CDR2 YSYEKL. CDR3 length: 13 amino acids. Trimming removed 3 bases from V and 6 bases from J, with 12 bases in between. As DNA, the CDR3 is TGCGCCAGCAGCCAGGGGGCCATGGGCGAGCAGTACTTC. Translated, it gives CASSQGAMGEQYF.

The genes are TRBV6-6 and TRBJ2-7; the match to TRBD2 covers 8 bases. The germline CDR1 and CDR2 sequences are MNHNY and SVGAGI (reference sequence). CDR3 length equals 11 residues. In DNA, the CDR3 is TGTGCTACTAGCGGCTCCTACGAGCAGTACTTC. As protein: CATSGSYEQYF.

The chain couples TRBV6-1 to TRBJ1-2, with 8 bases aligning to TRBD1. Germline V CDR1 and CDR2: MNHNS, SASEGT. V was pared by 6 bases and J by 4 bases, with 7 bases of the junction left unmatched. This CDR3 is built from 14 residues. The CDR3 loop reads CASSPGQGGYGYTF. The CDR3 DNA reads TGTGCCAGCAGCCCCGGACAGGGAGGCTATGGCTACACCTTC.

This sequence joins TRBV6-1 and TRBJ1-6; D not resolved. The V end lost 2 bases, the J end lost 14 bases, and 13 bases lay between the germline ends. The germline CDR1 and CDR2 sequences are MNHNS and SASEGT. This CDR3 spans 13 amino acids. CDR3 DNA sequence: TGTGCCAGCAGTGAATACATGGGATCTTCCCTCCACTTT. Translated, it gives CASSEYMGSSLHF.

The chain couples TRBV27 to TRBJ1-2; perhaps TRBD1 as D (5 bases). The CDR3 extends over 13 amino acids. Germline V gives CDR1 MNHEY, CDR2 SMNVEV (reference sequence). V dropped 1 base and J dropped 8 bases, with 11 bases sitting between them. CDR3 region: CASSLFRAGGYTF. CDR3 DNA: TGTGCCAGCAGTTTATTCAGGGCTGGCGGCTACACCTTC.

The gene calls are TRBV9 and TRBJ1-1; TRBD1 matches 8 bases. The V segment lost 4 bases and the J segment 1 base; nucleotides outside the gene matches: 9. The CDR3 consists of 16 residues. Germline CDR1 and CDR2: SGDLS and YYNGEE. The CDR3 is CASSPDDRGSNTEAFF. The CDR3 DNA reads as TGTGCCAGCAGCCCTGATGACAGGGGCTCGAACACTGAAGCTTTCTTT.

This rearrangement joins TRBV5-1 to TRBJ2-1, with a possible D match to TRBD1 (5 bases). CDR3 size: 14 residues. The V and J ends lost 3 bases and 2 bases respectively, with 9 bases between them. Per the germline V gene, CDR1 is SGHRS and CDR2 is YFSETQ. CDR3 sequence (DNA): TGCGCCAGCAGCTGGGGCAGGGCCTACAATGAGCAGTTCTTC. This gives the protein CASSWGRAYNEQFF.

The genes are TRBV13 and TRBJ1-2, with D unclear. From germline, CDR1 is PRHDT and CDR2 FYEKMQ (reference sequence). This CDR3 contains 15 residues. The germline V and J ends were trimmed by 5 bases and 1 base, with 14 bases remaining between them. The CDR3 here is CASSTRTGYNYGYTF. The CDR3, as DNA: TGTGCCAGCAGCACCCGGACGGGCTATAACTATGGCTACACCTTC.